These 25 T cell receptor beta chains originate from one sample sequenced in a study of T cells after yellow fever vaccination. TCRdb processed the 5' RACE reads anew with MiXCR; each CDR3 protein has one entry. The data show around 400,000 distinct CDR3 sequences, with around a tenth seen just once and 15% to 20% held by the top ten. The sample consisted of PBMCs, taken on the day of the first yellow fever vaccination. These receptors originate from a man between 18 and 35 years old who received the YFV17D yellow fever vaccine.

V and J are TRBV3-1 and TRBJ1-3; D might be TRBD1 (6 bases). Germline lookup yields CDR1 LGHDT and CDR2 YNNKEL (reference sequence). V was cut by 4 bases and J by 8 bases, with 21 bases left in between. This CDR3 is built from 16 residues. The CDR3 region has the DNA TGTGCCAGCAGCCCCGGGGGCGGCAGGGTCGGAGACACCATATATTTT. Its protein product is CASSPGGGRVGDTIYF.

V is TRBV2 and J is TRBJ2-7; 7 bases fit TRBD2. Germline trimming cut 7 bases from V and 0 bases from J; bases unmatched to any gene: 9. The CDR3 spans 15 residues. Germline CDR1 is SNHLY and CDR2 is FYNNEI. This CDR3 is CASKLQRGGSYEQYF. CDR3 nucleotides: TGTGCCAGCAAATTGCAGCGGGGAGGCTCCTACGAGCAGTACTTC.

The chain employs TRBV6-1 and TRBJ1-6; 10 bases match TRBD1. This CDR3 contains 13 residues. Germline V lookup: CDR1 MNHNS, CDR2 SASEGT. The V gene end was trimmed by 8 bases and the J gene end by 8 bases; junction bases not matched to a gene: 3. The CDR3 DNA reads TGTGCCAGCTGGGACAGGGGTTATTCACCCCTCCACTTT. Translation gives CASWDRGYSPLHF.

This clonotype was counted a few times. The rearrangement uses TRBV29-1 and TRBJ1-1; D uncertain. Per the germline V gene, CDR1 is SQVTM and CDR2 is ANQGSEA. The CDR3 has 12 residues. The ends were cut back, 5 bases at V and 1 base at J, with 8 bases in the middle. In nucleotides, the CDR3 is TGCAGCGTTAGCCCTGGGAACACTGAAGCTTTCTTT. This gives the protein CSVSPGNTEAFF.

A few counts support this clonotype. V and J are TRBV7-8 and TRBJ2-7; 7 bases line up with TRBD1. Germline CDR1 and CDR2: SGHVS and FQNEAQ. Trimming cost V 1 base and J 4 bases; bases outside gene matches: 1. The CDR3 covers 13 residues. The CDR3 reads CASSLGTGYEQYV. The CDR3 DNA reads as TGTGCCAGCAGCTTAGGGACAGGATACGAGCAGTACGTC.

A few counts support this clonotype. This rearrangement joins TRBV7-9 to TRBJ2-7; the D gene could be TRBD1 or TRBD2 (5 bases each). Trimming cost V 3 bases and J 2 bases, with 17 bases left between them. The CDR3 contains 16 residues. Per the germline V gene, CDR1 is SEHNR and CDR2 is FQNEAQ (reference sequence). The CDR3: CASSLGEGLRPYEQYF. CDR3 sequence (DNA): TGTGCCAGCAGCTTGGGGGAAGGTTTACGTCCCTACGAGCAGTACTTC.

This chain joins TRBV7-8 and TRBJ2-7, with TRBD1 matching 10 bases. V lost 6 bases, J lost 2 bases, and 13 bases stayed unmatched. There are 17 residues in the CDR3. Germline assignment: CDR1 SGHVS and CDR2 FQNEAQ. This CDR3 is CASSHLTGTGVAYEQYF. In nucleotides, the CDR3 is TGTGCCAGCAGTCACCTCACCGGGACAGGGGTGGCCTACGAGCAGTACTTC.

This clonotype was observed a handful of times. The rearrangement links TRBV14 to TRBJ1-6; D unresolved. CDR3 length: 12 amino acids. Germline V gene lookup returns CDR1 SGHDN and CDR2 FVKESK. Trimming removed 0 bases at V and 10 bases at J, with 4 bases between. CDR3 nucleotides: TGTGCCAGCAGCCAAGACCGCTCACCCCTCCACTTT. Amino acids: CASSQDRSPLHF. Filled out from reference TRBV14 and TRBJ1-6, the complete variable domain reads EAGVTQFPSHSVIEKGQTVTLRCDPISGHDNLYWYRRVMGKEIKFLLHFVKESKQDESGMPNNRFLAERTGGTYSTLKVQPAELEDSGVYFCASSQDRSPLHFGNGTRLTVT.

This clonotype has a handful of counts. This chain links TRBV5-1 with TRBJ2-1; the D gene could be TRBD1 or TRBD2 (6 bases each). The CDR3 covers 14 residues. Germline V gene data show CDR1 as SGHRS and CDR2 as YFSETQ. Trimming left V 3 bases short and J 7 bases short, with 14 bases between. CDR3 sequence: CASSSRGPRNEQFF. The CDR3 nucleotides are TGCGCCAGCAGCTCCCGGGGGCCGAGGAATGAGCAGTTCTTC.

This clonotype showed up just a few times. The V call is TRBV9, the J call TRBJ2-3; no firm D call. This CDR3 has 12 amino acids. Germline assignment: CDR1 SGDLS and CDR2 YYNGEE. The germline V and J ends were trimmed by 4 bases and 6 bases, with 9 bases remaining between them. This chain's CDR3 is CASSPHQDTQYF. The CDR3 region has the DNA TGTGCCAGCAGCCCGCACCAGGATACGCAGTATTTT.

V gene TRBV29-1 combines with J gene TRBJ2-3; D is possibly TRBD1 (5 bases). Germline assignment: CDR1 SQVTM and CDR2 ANQGSEA. The CDR3 has 14 residues. V was cut by 4 bases and J by 6 bases, with 17 bases left in between. CDR3 protein: CSVAEDTTLDTQYF. The CDR3 DNA is TGCAGCGTTGCAGAGGACACCACATTGGATACGCAGTATTTT.

This clonotype was counted ten times or more. This rearrangement joins TRBV21-1 to TRBJ2-4; TRBD1 is the table's D call, not checked against the DNA. TRBV21-1 is termed a pseudogene. The CDR3 is 12 residues long. CDR3 protein: CARGGGANIQYF. The CDR3 DNA is TGTGCCCGCGGGGGGGGGGCAAACATTCAGTACTTC.

The chain has TRBV5-5 and TRBJ2-5; TRBD1 aligns across 10 bases. This CDR3 has 13 amino acids. Looked up from germline, CDR1 is SGHKS and CDR2 is YYEKEE (reference sequence). Unmatched junction bases numbered 2, after V lost 3 bases and J lost 6 bases. The CDR3 sequence is CASSSGQGQTQYF. CDR3 nucleotides: TGTGCCAGCAGCTCGGGACAGGGGCAGACCCAGTACTTC.

The V call is TRBV12-3 or TRBV12-4, the J call TRBJ2-7, with 11 bases aligning to TRBD2. There are 17 residues in the CDR3. After removal of 5 bases from V and 4 bases from J, the junction contained 13 bases not matched to a gene. The CDR3 region has the DNA TGTGCCAGCAGTCGAACTAGCGGGGGCATATCCATTTACGAGCAGTACTTC. Protein: CASSRTSGGISIYEQYF.

This clonotype was observed at least ten times. This chain uses TRBV5-1 with TRBJ2-1, with D possibly TRBD1 on 6 matching bases. V was trimmed by 1 base and J by 0 bases, leaving 8 bases between them. Germline-derived CDR1 and CDR2 are SGHRS and YFSETQ. CDR3 size: 15 residues. The CDR3 sequence is CASSLLGGSYNEQFF. CDR3 coding DNA: TGCGCCAGCAGCTTGTTAGGGGGCTCCTACAATGAGCAGTTCTTC.

The J gene is TRBJ1-4, the V gene TRBV6-5; tentatively, D is TRBD1 (5 bases). Trimming took 2 bases from V and 2 from J, leaving 18 bases between them. Per the germline V gene, CDR1 is MNHEY and CDR2 is SVGAGI. This CDR3 is built from 18 residues. CDR3 in DNA: TGTGCCAGCAGTTACGGCAGGGACCCTGCGAGGACTAATGAAAAACTGTTTTTT. Encoded protein: CASSYGRDPARTNEKLFF.

This clonotype occurred a few times. The chain joins TRBV3-1 to TRBJ2-3, with 16 bases fitting TRBD2. This CDR3 comprises 16 residues. CDR1 and CDR2 from the germline V gene are LGHDT and YNNKEL (reference sequence). With V trimmed by 7 bases and J by 3 bases, 4 bases remained unmatched. CDR3 sequence (DNA): TGTGCCAGCACCCCGGGACTAGCGGGGGGGACAGATACGCAGTATTTT. Translating it yields CASTPGLAGGTDTQYF.

This sequence joins TRBV20-1 and TRBJ2-5; 11 bases are shared with TRBD2. Trimming at V came to 5 bases and at J to 5 bases, leaving 16 bases not matched to a gene. Germline-derived CDR1 and CDR2 are DFQATT and SNEGSKA (reference sequence). The CDR3 spans 17 residues. CDR3 bases: TGCAGTGCTCGGGCGTTTAGCGGGGGGGCCGTAGAGGAGACCCAGTACTTC. Encoded protein: CSARAFSGGAVEETQYF.

This chain connects TRBV7-8 to TRBJ1-1; 9 bases match TRBD1. This CDR3 has 16 amino acids. The V segment lost 2 bases and the J segment 7 bases; nucleotides outside the gene matches: 11. CDR1 SGHVS and CDR2 FQNEAQ come from the germline V gene. DNA for the CDR3: TGTGCCAGCAGCTTACCGGGACAGGGAGGGGGCGGTGAAGCTTTCTTT. Translated, it gives CASSLPGQGGGGEAFF.

The chain employs TRBV18 and TRBJ1-2; D is undetermined. This CDR3 contains 17 residues. Looked up from germline, CDR1 is KGHSH and CDR2 is LQKENI. Between the trimmed V and J ends, which lost 3 bases and 4 bases, there was a span of 21 bases. Here the CDR3 reads CASSPLPFNSGGYGYTF. In nucleotides, the CDR3 is TGTGCCAGCTCACCCTTACCTTTCAACTCAGGCGGCTATGGCTACACCTTC. The whole variable domain, filled in from reference TRBV18 and TRBJ1-2, reads NAGVMQNPRHLVRRRGQEARLRCSPMKGHSHVYWYRQLPEEGLKFMVYLQKENIIDESGMPKERFSAEFPKEGPSILRIQQVVRGDSAAYFCASSPLPFNSGGYGYTFGSGTRLTVV.

This clonotype was counted ten times or more. This chain joins TRBV5-1 and TRBJ2-3; weak D call: TRBD2 (6 bases). The V and J ends lost 0 bases and 0 bases respectively, with 8 bases between them. From germline, CDR1 is SGHRS and CDR2 YFSETQ. The CDR3 is made up of 15 amino acids. Here the CDR3 DNA reads TGCGCCAGCAGCTTGGGACTAGATAGCACAGATACGCAGTATTTT. Amino acid sequence: CASSLGLDSTDTQYF.

The chain is built from TRBV19 and TRBJ2-2; D unresolved. CDR1 and CDR2 (germline): LNHDA, SQIVND (reference sequence). Trimming cost V 1 base and J 2 bases, with 11 bases left between them. CDR3 length: 16 amino acids. CDR3 in amino acids: CASSIGSTANTGELFF. CDR3 DNA: TGTGCCAGTAGTATAGGATCTACCGCTAACACCGGGGAGCTGTTTTTT.

The genes are TRBV2 and TRBJ1-1; D not certain. The CDR3 covers 14 residues. Looked up from germline, CDR1 is SNHLY and CDR2 is FYNNEI. Deletions cut 3 bases from V and 10 bases from J, with 18 bases between. CDR3 sequence (DNA): TGTGCCAGCAGTGAGAGGGCAGCTCCCGGAGGAGCTTTCTTT. Its translation is CASSERAAPGGAFF.

This clonotype was observed a few times. The genes are TRBV30 and TRBJ1-5; TRBD1 might be the D (5 bases). There are 15 residues in the CDR3. Deletions cut 3 bases from V and 0 bases from J, with 12 bases between. Germline-derived CDR1 and CDR2 are GTSNPN and SVGIG (reference sequence). For the CDR3, the DNA is TGTGCCTGGAGCAGACAGCTATATAGCAATCAGCCCCAGCATTTT. Amino acids: CAWSRQLYSNQPQHF.

There are many counts of this clonotype. The genes are TRBV7-8 and TRBJ1-1; D is uncertain. Germline V gene lookup returns CDR1 SGHVS and CDR2 FQNEAQ. CDR3 length: 14 residues. Trimming shortened V by 2 bases and J by 0 bases, and 7 bases separated the two germline ends. This CDR3 is CASSLTDLNTEAFF. For the CDR3, the DNA is TGTGCCAGCAGCTTAACCGACTTGAACACTGAAGCTTTCTTT.